This TCR beta chain was sequenced during a study of cytotoxic CD8 clonotypes in ibrutinib-treated CLL. Study overall: Response sampling came at median around 12 months of treatment, ranging about 6 to 36 months. Study-wide results and caveats: Clonality went up at ibrutinib response and then declined back toward baseline at progression.

A 1 in 200,000 to 1 in 1 million T cell depth was the sequencing target. Produced via immunoSEQ multiplex PCR; TCRdb's table is partial and in-frame only. The sample records just under 70,000 clones, 68% being singletons. About this clone itself: No antigen is known for it.

This CDR3 contains 21 residues. Germline V gene sequence: CDR1 MNHEY, CDR2 SMNVEV (reference sequence). J lost 0 bases, V lost 2 bases, and 12 bases had no gene match. This specimen was PBMCs, taken after 12 months of ibrutinib treatment. This receptor was identified in a human donor with chronic lymphocytic leukemia. This chain connects TRBV27 to TRBJ2-2, with TRBD2 identical over 13 bases. The CDR3 sequence: CASSLRGTSGETLPNTGELFF. The DNA for the CDR3 is TGTGCCAGCAGTTTACGGGGGACTAGCGGGGAAACCCTTCCGAACACCGGGGAGCTGTTTTTT.